The T cell receptor (beta chain) described here comes from a study of T cell repertoires in cytomegalovirus infection. Turning to this clonotype: A read error may be the cause here, since a much bigger clone is one base away.

TCRdb reanalysed the reads using MiXCR and keeps one entry per CDR3 protein. Of about 300,000 distinct CDR3 sequences in the sample, about 8.8% were seen once. CDR1 and CDR2 (germline): LNHDA, SQIVND (reference sequence). Trimming removed 3 bases from V and 2 bases from J, with 7 bases in between. The CDR3 loop spans 14 amino acids. The chain recombines TRBV19 with TRBJ1-4; D gene uncertain. Sequencing was done on a sample of PBMCs. The receptor was isolated from a human donor in good health (CMV status not recorded). Some clones in this sample may be carry-over from other donors' samples. CDR3 sequence (DNA): TGTGCCAGTAGTATTCCGGGCACTAATGAAAAACTGTTTTTT. Protein sequence: CASSIPGTNEKLFF.